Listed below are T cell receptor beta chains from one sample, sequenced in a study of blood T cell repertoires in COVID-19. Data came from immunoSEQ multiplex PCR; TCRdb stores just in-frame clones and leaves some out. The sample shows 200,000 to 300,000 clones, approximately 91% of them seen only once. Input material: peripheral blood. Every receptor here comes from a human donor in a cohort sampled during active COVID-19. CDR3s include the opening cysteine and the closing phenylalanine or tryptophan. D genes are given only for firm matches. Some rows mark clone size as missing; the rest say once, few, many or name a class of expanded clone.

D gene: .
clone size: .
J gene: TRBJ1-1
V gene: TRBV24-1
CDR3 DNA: TGTGCCACCAGTGGAAGGGTGGCTGTGAGTGCGGGGCCTAAGAACACTGAAGCTTTCTTT
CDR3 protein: CATSGRVAVSAGPKNTEAFF

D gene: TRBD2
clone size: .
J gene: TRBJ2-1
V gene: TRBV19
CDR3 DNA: TGTGCCAGTACTCCTAGCGGGAGCCTCTCCTACAATGAGCAGTTCTTC
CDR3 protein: CASTPSGSLSYNEQFF

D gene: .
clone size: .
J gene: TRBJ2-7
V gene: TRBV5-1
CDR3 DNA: TGCGCCAGCAGCGTCTCGTACTACGAGCAGTACTTC
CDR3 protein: CASSVSYYEQYF

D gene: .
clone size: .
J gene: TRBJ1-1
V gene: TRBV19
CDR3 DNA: TGTGCCAGTACCGCCCCCCCGGGGGACACTGAAGCTTTCTTT
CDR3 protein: CASTAPPGDTEAFF

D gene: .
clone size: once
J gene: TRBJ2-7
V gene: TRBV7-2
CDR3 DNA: TGTGCCAGCAGCTTAGTTGGCGGGAACGCCTACGAGCAGTACTTC
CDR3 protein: CASSLVGGNAYEQYF

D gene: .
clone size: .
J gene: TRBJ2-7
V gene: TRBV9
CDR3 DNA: TGTGCCAGCAGCCCCCGAGCAAGGACCACTACGGGAGAGCAGTACTTC
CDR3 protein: CASSPRARTTTGEQYF

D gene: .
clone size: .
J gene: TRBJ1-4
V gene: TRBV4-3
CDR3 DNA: TGCGCCAGCAGCCAAGATCACCCCCGTCGAAGACAGATTAATGAAAAACTGTTTTTT
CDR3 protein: CASSQDHPRRRQINEKLFF

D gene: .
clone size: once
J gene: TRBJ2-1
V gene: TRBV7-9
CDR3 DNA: TGTGCCAGCAGCTTAGGGGTAGCGCTCAATGAGCAGTTCTTC
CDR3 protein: CASSLGVALNEQFF

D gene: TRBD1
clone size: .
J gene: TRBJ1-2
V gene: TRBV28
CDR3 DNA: TGTGCCAGCAGTTTCCTAGGGGGACAGGGGAAAGAGGACACCTTC
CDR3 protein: CASSFLGGQGKEDTF

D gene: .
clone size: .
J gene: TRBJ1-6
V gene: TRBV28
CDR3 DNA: TGTGCCAGCAGGATACTGTTTATGTTACAGGGCGTTGGTCCCCTCCACTTT
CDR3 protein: CASRILFMLQGVGPLHF

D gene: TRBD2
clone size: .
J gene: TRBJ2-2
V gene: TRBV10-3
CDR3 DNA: TGTGCCATCCGCGAAGGGACTAGCAACGGGGAGCTGTTTTTT
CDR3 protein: CAIREGTSNGELFF

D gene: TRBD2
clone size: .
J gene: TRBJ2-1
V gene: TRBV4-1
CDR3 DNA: TGCGCCAGCAGGGACAGAGTTCCACTAGCGGGAGTAAGAAATGAGCAGTTCTTC
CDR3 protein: CASRDRVPLAGVRNEQFF

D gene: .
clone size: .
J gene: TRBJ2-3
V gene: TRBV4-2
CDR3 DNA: TGTGCCAGCAGCCAAGTCCCCGCGGCTAGCACAGATACGCAGTATTTT
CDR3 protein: CASSQVPAASTDTQYF

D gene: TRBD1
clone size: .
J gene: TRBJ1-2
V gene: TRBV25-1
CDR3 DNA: TGTGCCAGCAGTGAATATTCGGACAGGGTTAGCTATGGCTACACCTTC
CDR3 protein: CASSEYSDRVSYGYTF

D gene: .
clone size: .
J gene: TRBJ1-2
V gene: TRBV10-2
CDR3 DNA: TGCGCCAGCAGTGGATTTCTTCGGGGGAACCTAGTCCCGCGGTATGGCTACACCTTC
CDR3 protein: CASSGFLRGNLVPRYGYTF

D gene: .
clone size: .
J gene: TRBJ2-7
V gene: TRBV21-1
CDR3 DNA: TGTGCCAGCAGCAAATCAAAGGGGTTTCCCTACGAGCAGTACTTC
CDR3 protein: CASSKSKGFPYEQYF

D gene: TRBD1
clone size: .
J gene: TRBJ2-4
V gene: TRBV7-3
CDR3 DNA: TGTGCCAGCAGCTCCGACAGGGTGTCAGCCAAAAACATTCAGTACTTC
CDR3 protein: CASSSDRVSAKNIQYF

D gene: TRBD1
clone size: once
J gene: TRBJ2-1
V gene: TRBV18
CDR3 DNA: TGTGCCAGCTCACCACTGGACAGGAACAATGAGCAGTTCTTC
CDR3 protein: CASSPLDRNNEQFF

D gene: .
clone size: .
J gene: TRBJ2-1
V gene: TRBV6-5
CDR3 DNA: TGTGCCAGCAGCCAGGACAGCTACAATGAGCAGTTCTTC
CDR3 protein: CASSQDSYNEQFF

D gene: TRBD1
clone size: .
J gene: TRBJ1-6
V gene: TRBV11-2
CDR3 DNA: TGTGCCAGCAGCCCCGGCGGGACAGGCTATAATTCACCCCTCCACTTT
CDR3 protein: CASSPGGTGYNSPLHF

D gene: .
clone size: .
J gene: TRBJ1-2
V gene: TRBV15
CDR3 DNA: TGTGCCACCAGCCGGGAAATTCGGTTCCTTCTCTATGGCTACACCTTC
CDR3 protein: CATSREIRFLLYGYTF

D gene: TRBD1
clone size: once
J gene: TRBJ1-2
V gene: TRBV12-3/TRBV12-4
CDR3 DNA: TGTGCCAGCGGAGGGGGCAATAGTGGCTACACCTTC
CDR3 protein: CASGGGNSGYTF

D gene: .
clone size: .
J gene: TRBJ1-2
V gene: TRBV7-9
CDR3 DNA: TGTGCCAGCAGCCTCTCAGGATCGTCGGCCACTAACTATGGCTACACCTTC
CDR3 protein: CASSLSGSSATNYGYTF

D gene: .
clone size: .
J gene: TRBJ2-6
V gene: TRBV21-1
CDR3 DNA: TGTGCCAGCAGCATCCACCCGGGACAGGGGGCATCTGGGGCCAACGTCCTGACTTTC
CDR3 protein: CASSIHPGQGASGANVLTF

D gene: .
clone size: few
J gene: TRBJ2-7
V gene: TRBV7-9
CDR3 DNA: TGTGCCAGCAGCTTAGGTACGGGACTCGGCTACGAGCAGTACTTC
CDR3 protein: CASSLGTGLGYEQYF

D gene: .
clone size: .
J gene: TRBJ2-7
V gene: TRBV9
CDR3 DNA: TGTGCCAGCAGCGTAGCAGGGGGGCAATACGAGCAGTACTTC
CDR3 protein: CASSVAGGQYEQYF

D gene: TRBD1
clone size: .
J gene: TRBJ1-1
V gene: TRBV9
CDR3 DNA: TGTGCCAGCAGCCCCTTCGGGACAGGGTTCATGAACACTGAAGCTTTCTTT
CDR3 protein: CASSPFGTGFMNTEAFF

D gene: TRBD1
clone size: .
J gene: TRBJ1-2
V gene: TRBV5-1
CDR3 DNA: TGCGCCAGCAGACAGCCACAGGGGGCTGGGGGCTACACCTTC
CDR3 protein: CASRQPQGAGGYTF

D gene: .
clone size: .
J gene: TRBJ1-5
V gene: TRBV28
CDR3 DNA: TGTGCCAGCAGTTTAGGGGACTCTCAGGATCAGCCCCAGCATTTT
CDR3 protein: CASSLGDSQDQPQHF

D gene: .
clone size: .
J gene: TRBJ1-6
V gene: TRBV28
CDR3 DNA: TGTGCCAGCAGTTTACCTACAGATGAAGTGTGGGATAATTCACCCCTCCACTTT
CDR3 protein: CASSLPTDEVWDNSPLHF

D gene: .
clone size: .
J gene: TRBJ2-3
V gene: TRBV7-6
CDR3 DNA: TGTGCCAGCAGCCCCTCGGCGGGGGCGGGGGATACGCAGTATTTT
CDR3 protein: CASSPSAGAGDTQYF

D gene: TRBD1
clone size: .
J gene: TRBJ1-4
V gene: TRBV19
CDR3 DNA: TGTGCCAGTAGTTTTCGACAGGGCAATGAAAAACTGTTTTTT
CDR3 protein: CASSFRQGNEKLFF

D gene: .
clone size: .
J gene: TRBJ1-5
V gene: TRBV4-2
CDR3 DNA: TGTGCCAGCAGCCAAGAATGGCGGCAGCTTAATCAGCCCCAGCATTTT
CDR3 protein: CASSQEWRQLNQPQHF

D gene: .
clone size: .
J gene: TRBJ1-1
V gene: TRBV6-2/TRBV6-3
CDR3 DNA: TGTGCCAGCAGCCTAGACAGGCTCCCTGAAGCTTTCTTT
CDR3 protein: CASSLDRLPEAFF

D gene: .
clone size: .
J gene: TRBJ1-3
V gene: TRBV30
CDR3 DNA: TGTGCCTGGAGTGTACTTTCTTTCTCGGACACCATATATTTT
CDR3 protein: CAWSVLSFSDTIYF

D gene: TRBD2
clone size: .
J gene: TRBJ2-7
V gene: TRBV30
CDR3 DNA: TGTGCCTGGGTAATTGGGACTAGCGGGGTTCGCTCCTACGAGCAGTACTTC
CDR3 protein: CAWVIGTSGVRSYEQYF

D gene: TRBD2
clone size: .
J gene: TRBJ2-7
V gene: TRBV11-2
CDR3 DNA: TGTGCCAGCAGCTTATATTGGACTAGCGGGAGAGTCGATATCGAGCAGTACTTC
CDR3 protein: CASSLYWTSGRVDIEQYF

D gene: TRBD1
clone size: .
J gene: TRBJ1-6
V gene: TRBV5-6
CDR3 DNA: TGTGCCAGCAGCACCTTGGACAGGGGAGGTTCACCCCTCCACTTT
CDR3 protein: CASSTLDRGGSPLHF

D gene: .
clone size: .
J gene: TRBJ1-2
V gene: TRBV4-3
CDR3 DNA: TGCGCCAGCAGCCAAGATAGGGACACCCGCTATGGCTACACCTTC
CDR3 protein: CASSQDRDTRYGYTF

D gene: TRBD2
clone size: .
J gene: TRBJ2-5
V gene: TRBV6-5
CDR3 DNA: TGTGCCAGCAGTTACAGGCCACTAGCGGGAGAAGAGACCCAGTACTTC
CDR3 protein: CASSYRPLAGEETQYF

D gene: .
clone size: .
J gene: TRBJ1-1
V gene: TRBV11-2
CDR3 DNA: TGTGCCAGCAGCTCATCCAGGGGATTGGGTGAAGCTTTCTTT
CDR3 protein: CASSSSRGLGEAFF

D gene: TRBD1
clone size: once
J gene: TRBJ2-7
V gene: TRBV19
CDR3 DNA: TGTGCCAGTAGTCTGACAGGGCTCAGATCCTACGAGCAGTACTTC
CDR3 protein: CASSLTGLRSYEQYF

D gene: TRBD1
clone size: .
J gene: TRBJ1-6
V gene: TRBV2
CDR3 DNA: TGTGCCAGCAGTGTACAGGGGGTTACTGGGAATTCACCCCTCCACTTT
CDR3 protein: CASSVQGVTGNSPLHF

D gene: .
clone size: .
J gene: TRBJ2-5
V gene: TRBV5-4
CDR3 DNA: TGTGCCAGCAGCTTGGAACCGAAGAGAGAGGAGACCCAGTACTTC
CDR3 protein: CASSLEPKREETQYF